This TCR beta chain was identified in a study of blood T cell repertoires in COVID-19. Study-level information: There were acute and convalescent COVID-19 samples, and they came from the United States, Italy and Spain. In each case, the material was cDNA or gDNA derived from T cells, B-cell-depleted T cells, or PBMCs.

Authors' processing steps: Reference gene primer amplification in the assay estimated nucleated cell counts. The data were produced by immunoSEQ multiplex PCR, yet TCRdb's version contains in-frame clones alone and is incomplete. V, J and clone size were drawn from that table, and D and trimming were deduced from the DNA. The sample holds some 400,000 clones, around 90% seen once. CDR1 MNHEY and CDR2 SMNVEV come from the germline V gene (reference sequence). V was shortened by 6 bases and J by 7 bases, with 25 bases between the two germline ends. This CDR3 is 18 amino acids long. This TCR was sampled from a human donor in a cohort sampled during active COVID-19. Sequencing was performed on peripheral blood. J is TRBJ1-6 and V is TRBV27, with D possibly matching TRBD1 (5 bases). The CDR3 DNA reads TGTGCCAGCAGGCTCAGACGGGACTTTTATGGGTCAAATTCACCCCTCCACTTT. Protein sequence: CASRLRRDFYGSNSPLHF.